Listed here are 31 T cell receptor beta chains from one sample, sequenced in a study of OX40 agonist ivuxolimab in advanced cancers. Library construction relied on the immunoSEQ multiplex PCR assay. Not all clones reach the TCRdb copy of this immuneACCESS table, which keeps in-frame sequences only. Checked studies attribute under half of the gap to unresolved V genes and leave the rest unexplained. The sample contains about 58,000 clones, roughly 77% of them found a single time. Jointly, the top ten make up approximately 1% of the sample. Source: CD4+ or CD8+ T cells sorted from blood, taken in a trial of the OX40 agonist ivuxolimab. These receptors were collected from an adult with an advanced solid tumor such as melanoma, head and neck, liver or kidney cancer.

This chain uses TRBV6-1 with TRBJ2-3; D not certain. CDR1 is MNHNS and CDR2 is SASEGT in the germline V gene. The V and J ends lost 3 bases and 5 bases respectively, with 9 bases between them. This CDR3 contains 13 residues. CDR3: CASSDPSKDTQYF. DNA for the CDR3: TGTGCCAGCAGTGATCCCAGTAAAGATACGCAGTATTTT.

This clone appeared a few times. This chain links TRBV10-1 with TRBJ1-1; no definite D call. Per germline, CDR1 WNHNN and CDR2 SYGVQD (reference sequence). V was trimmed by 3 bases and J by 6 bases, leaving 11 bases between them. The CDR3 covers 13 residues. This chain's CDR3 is CASSDSGLSEAFF. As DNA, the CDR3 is TGCGCCAGCAGTGATTCGGGGTTGTCTGAAGCTTTCTTT.

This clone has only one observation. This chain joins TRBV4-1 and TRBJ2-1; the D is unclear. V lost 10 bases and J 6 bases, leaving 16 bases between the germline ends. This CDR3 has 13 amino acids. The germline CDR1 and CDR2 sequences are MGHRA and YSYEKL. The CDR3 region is CATRSEVVNEQFF. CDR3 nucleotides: TGCGCCACTCGGAGCGAGGTGGTCAATGAGCAGTTCTTC.

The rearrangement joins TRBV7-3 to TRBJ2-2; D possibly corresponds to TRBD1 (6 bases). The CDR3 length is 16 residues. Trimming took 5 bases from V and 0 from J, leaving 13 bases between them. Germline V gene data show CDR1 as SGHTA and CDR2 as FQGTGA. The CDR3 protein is CASSPRTVSNTGELFF. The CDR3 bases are TGTGCCAGCAGCCCGAGGACAGTTTCGAACACCGGGGAGCTGTTTTTT.

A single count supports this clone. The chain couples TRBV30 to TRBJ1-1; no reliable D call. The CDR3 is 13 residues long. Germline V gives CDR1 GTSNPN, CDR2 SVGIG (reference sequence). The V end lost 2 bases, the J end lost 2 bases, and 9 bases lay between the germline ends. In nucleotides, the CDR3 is TGTGCCTGGAGTCGGTGGGGAAACACTGAAGCTTTCTTT. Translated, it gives CAWSRWGNTEAFF.

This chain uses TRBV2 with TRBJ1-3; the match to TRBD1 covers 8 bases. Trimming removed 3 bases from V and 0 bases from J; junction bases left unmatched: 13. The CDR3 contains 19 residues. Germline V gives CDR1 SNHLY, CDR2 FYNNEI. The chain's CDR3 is CASSDRDRSFADSGNTIYF. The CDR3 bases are TGTGCCAGCAGTGACCGGGACAGGTCCTTCGCCGACTCTGGAAACACCATATATTTT.

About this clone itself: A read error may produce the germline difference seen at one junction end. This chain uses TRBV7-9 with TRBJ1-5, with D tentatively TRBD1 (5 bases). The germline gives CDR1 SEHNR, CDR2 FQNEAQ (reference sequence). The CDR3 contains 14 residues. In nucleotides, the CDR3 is TGTGCCAACAGCTTTGGGACCGCCGGCCAGCCCCAGCATTTT. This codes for CANSFGTAGQPQHF.

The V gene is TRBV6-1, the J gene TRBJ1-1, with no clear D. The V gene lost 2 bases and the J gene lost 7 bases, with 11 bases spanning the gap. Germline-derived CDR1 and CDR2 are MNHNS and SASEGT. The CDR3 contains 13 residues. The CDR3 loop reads CASSEPFGFEAFF. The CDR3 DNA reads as TGTGCCAGCAGTGAACCCTTCGGGTTTGAAGCTTTCTTT.

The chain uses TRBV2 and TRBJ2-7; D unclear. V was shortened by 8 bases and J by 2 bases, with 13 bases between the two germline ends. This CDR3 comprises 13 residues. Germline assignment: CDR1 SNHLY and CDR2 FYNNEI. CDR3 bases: TGTGCCAGCGCCAAGGAAGGGACCTACGAGCAGTACTTC. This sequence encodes CASAKEGTYEQYF.

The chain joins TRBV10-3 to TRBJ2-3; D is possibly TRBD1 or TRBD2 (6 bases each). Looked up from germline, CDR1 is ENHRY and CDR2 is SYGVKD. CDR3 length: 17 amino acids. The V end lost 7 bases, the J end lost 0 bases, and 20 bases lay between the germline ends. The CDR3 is CAITGGPFGGSTDTQYF. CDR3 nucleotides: TGTGCCATCACCGGGGGCCCTTTCGGGGGAAGCACAGATACGCAGTATTTT.

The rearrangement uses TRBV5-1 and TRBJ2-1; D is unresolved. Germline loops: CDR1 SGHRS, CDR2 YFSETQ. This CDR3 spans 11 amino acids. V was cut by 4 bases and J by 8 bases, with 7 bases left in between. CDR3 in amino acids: CASSQADEQFF. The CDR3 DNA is TGCGCCAGCAGCCAGGCAGATGAGCAGTTCTTC.

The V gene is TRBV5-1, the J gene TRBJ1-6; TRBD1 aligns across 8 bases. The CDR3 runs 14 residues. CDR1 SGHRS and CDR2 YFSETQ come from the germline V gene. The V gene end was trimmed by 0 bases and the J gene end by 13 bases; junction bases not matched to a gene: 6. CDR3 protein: CASSLEATGAPLHF. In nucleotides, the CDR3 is TGCGCCAGCAGCTTGGAAGCGACAGGGGCCCCCCTCCACTTT.

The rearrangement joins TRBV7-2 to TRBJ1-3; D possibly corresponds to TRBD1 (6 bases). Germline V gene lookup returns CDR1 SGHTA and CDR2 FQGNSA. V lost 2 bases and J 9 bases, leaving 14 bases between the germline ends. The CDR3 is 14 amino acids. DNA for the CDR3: TGTGCCAGCAGCTTAAGGCTGCTAGGGGGCACCATATATTTT. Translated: CASSLRLLGGTIYF. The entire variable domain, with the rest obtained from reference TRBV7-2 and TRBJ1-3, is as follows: GAGVSQSPSNKVTEKGKDVELRCDPISGHTALYWYRQSLGQGLEFLIYFQGNSAPDKSGLPSDRFSAERTGGSVSTLTIQRTQQEDSAVYLCASSLRLLGGTIYFGEGSWLTVV.

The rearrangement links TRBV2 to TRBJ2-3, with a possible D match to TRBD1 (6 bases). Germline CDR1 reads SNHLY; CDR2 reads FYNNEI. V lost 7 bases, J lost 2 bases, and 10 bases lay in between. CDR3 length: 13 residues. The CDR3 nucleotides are TGTGCCAGCAATAGGGGACACACAGATACGCAGTATTTT. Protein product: CASNRGHTDTQYF. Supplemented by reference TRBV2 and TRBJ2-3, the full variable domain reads EPEVTQTPSHQVTQMGQEVILRCVPISNHLYFYWYRQILGQKVEFLVSFYNNEISEKSEIFDDQFSVERPDGSNFTLKIRSTKLEDSAMYFCASNRGHTDTQYFGPGTRLTVL.

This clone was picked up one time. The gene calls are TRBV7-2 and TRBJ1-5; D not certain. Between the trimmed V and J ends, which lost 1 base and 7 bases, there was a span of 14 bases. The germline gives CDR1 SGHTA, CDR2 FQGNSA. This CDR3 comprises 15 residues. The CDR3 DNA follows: TGTGCCAGCAGCTTAGGCTTTTGGCGAATGCAGCCCCAGCATTTT. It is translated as CASSLGFWRMQPQHF.

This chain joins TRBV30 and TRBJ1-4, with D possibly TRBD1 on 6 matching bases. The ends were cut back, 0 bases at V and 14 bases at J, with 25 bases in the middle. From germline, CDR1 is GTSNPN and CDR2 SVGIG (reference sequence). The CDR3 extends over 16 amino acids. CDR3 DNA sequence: TGTGCCTGGAGTGTCCGCGACCGACAGGCGACTCCTTTCCTGTTTTTT. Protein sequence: CAWSVRDRQATPFLFF.

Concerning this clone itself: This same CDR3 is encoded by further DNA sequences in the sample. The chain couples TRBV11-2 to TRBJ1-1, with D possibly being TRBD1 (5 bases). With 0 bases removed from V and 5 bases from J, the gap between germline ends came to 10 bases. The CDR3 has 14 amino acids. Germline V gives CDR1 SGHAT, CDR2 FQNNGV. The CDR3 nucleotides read TGTGCCAGCAGCTTAGATCAGGGCGGGACTGAAGCTTTCTTT. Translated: CASSLDQGGTEAFF.

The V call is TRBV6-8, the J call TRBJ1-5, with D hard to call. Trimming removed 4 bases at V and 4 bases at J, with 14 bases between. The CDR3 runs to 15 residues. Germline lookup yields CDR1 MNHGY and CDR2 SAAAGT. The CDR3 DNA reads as TGTGCCAGCAGTTTCCTCTTGTGCGGGAATCAGCCCCAGCATTTT. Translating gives CASSFLLCGNQPQHF.

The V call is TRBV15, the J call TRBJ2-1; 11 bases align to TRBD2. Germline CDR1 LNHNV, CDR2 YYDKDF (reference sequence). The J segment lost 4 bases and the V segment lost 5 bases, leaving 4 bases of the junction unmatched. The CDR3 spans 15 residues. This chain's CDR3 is CATSLGLAEYNEQFF. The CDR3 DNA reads TGTGCCACCAGCTTGGGACTAGCGGAGTACAATGAGCAGTTCTTC.

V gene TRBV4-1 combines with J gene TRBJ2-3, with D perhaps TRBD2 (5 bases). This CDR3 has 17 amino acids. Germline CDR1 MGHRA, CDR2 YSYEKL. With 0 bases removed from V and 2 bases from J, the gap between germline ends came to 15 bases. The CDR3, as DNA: TGCGCCAGCAGCCAAGATGGAGGCAGGCTCCCCACAGATACGCAGTATTTT. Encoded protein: CASSQDGGRLPTDTQYF.

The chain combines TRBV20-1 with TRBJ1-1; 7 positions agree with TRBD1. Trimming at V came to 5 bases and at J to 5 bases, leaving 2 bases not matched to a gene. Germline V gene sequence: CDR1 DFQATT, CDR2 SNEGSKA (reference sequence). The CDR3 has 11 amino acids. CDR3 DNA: TGCAGTGCTGTCAGGGGGACTGAAGCTTTCTTT. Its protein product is CSAVRGTEAFF.

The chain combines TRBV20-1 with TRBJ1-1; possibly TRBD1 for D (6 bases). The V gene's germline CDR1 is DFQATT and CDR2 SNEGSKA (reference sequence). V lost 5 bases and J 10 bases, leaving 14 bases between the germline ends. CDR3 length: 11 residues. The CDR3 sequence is CSAQQGVGAFF. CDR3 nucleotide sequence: TGCAGTGCTCAACAGGGAGTAGGAGCTTTCTTT.

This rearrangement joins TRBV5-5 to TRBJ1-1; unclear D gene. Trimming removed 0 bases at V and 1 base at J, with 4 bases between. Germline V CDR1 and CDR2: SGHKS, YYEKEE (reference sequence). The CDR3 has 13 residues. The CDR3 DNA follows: TGTGCCAGCAGCTTGGGGAGGAACACTGAAGCTTTCTTT. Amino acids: CASSLGRNTEAFF.

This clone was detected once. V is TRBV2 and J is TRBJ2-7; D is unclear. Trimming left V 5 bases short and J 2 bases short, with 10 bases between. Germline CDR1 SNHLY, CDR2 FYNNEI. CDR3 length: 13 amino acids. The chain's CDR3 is CASSRDGAYEQYF. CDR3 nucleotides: TGTGCCAGCAGTCGAGACGGAGCCTACGAGCAGTACTTC.

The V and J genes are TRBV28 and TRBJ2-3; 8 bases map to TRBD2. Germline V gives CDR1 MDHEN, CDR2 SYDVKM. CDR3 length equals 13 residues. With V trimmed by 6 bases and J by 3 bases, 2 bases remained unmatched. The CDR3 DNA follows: TGTGCCAGCAGCGGGGGGGGGACAGATACGCAGTATTTT. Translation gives CASSGGGTDTQYF.

The CDR3 spells CATRQGLQETQYF. CDR3 nucleotides: TGTGCCACCAGACAGGGGCTCCAAGAGACCCAGTACTTC. J is TRBJ2-5 and V is TRBV19; 8 bases map to TRBD1. The CDR3 is 13 amino acids. Germline CDR1 is LNHDA and CDR2 is SQIVND (reference sequence). The V segment lost 10 bases and the J segment 1 base; nucleotides outside the gene matches: 5.

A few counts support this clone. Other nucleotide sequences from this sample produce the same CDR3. This CDR3 reads CSVSRGNEQFF. For the CDR3, the DNA is TGCAGCGTCTCCAGGGGGAATGAGCAGTTCTTC. The chain uses TRBV29-1 and TRBJ2-1; 7 nucleotides agree with TRBD1. CDR3 length: 11 amino acids. V trimming: 6 bases; J trimming: 7 bases; junction bases outside the gene matches: 3. The V gene's germline CDR1 is SQVTM and CDR2 ANQGSEA.

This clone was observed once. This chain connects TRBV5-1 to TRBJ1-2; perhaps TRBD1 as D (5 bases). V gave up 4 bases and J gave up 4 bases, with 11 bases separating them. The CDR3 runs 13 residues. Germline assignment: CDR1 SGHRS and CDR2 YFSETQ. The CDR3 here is CASSVGGSYGYTF. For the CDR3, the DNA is TGCGCCAGCAGCGTTGGGGGGTCCTATGGCTACACCTTC.

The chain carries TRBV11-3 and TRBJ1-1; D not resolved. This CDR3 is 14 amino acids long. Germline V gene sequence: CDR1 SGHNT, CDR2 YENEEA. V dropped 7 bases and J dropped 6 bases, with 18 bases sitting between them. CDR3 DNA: TGTGCCAGCACCCCTGGGTTTGGGTCCGCTGAAGCTTTCTTT. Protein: CASTPGFGSAEAFF.

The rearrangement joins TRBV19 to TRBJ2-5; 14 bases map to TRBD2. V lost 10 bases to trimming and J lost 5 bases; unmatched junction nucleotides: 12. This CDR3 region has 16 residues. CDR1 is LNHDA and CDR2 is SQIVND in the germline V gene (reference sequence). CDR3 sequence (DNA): TGTGCCACTCAGACTAGCGGGAGGGCACGAGATGAGACCCAGTACTTC. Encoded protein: CATQTSGRARDETQYF.

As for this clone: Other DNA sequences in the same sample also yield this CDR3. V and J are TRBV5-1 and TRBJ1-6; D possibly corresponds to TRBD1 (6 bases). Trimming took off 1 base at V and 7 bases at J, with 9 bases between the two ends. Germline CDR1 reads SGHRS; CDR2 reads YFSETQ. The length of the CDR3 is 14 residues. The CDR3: CASSLWTENSPLHF. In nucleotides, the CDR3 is TGCGCCAGCAGCTTGTGGACAGAGAATTCACCCCTCCACTTT.